A single sample gave rise to the 4 T cell receptor beta chains below, sequenced in a study of T cell responses to AZD1222 COVID-19 vaccine. TCRdb's table, derived via immunoSEQ multiplex PCR, lists solely in-frame clones and lacks some. The data show some 120,000 clones, more than 65% seen once. Sequencing was performed on peripheral blood, taken 28 days after the second AZD1222 dose. Every receptor here comes from an adult who received the AZD1222 COVID-19 vaccine.

This chain uses TRBV7-8 with TRBJ1-5; no clear D gene. From germline, CDR1 is SGHVS and CDR2 FQNEAQ. The CDR3 runs to 14 residues. With 5 bases removed from V and 12 bases from J, the gap between germline ends came to 20 bases. CDR3 nucleotides: TGTGCCAGCAGCCCCTTTCGGGAGTCAACCAGCCAGCATTTT. Encoded protein: CASSPFRESTSQHF.

V gene TRBV13 combines with J gene TRBJ2-7; 7 bases agree with TRBD1. The CDR3 length is 15 residues. The V gene end was trimmed by 3 bases and the J gene end by 5 bases; junction bases not matched to a gene: 10. Germline V gene sequence: CDR1 PRHDT, CDR2 FYEKMQ (reference sequence). The CDR3 bases are TGTGCCAGCAGCTTTGAGGGGGCTCCGACCAACGAGCAGTACTTC. As protein: CASSFEGAPTNEQYF.

The rearrangement uses TRBV6-5 and TRBJ1-4; D not certain. Germline V gene sequence: CDR1 MNHEY, CDR2 SVGAGI. This CDR3 has 15 amino acids. The ends were cut back, 6 bases at V and 0 bases at J, with 11 bases in the middle. CDR3 bases: TGTGCCAGCAGCAATCTGTGGCCAACTAATGAAAAACTGTTTTTT. Amino acid sequence: CASSNLWPTNEKLFF.

The chain is built from TRBV5-1 and TRBJ1-5; no clear D. This CDR3 is built from 15 residues. Trimming took off 4 bases at V and 2 bases at J, with 13 bases between the two ends. The germline CDR1 and CDR2 sequences are SGHRS and YFSETQ. CDR3 in DNA: TGCGCCAGCAGCCCGGACGGACGGGGCAATCAGCCCCAGCATTTT. Protein sequence: CASSPDGRGNQPQHF.